The following is a T cell receptor beta chain sequence with its context. Naive, memory, effector memory and TEMRA subsets, all unstimulated, were sequenced in three donor pairs. Trimming pared 0 bases from V and 5 bases from J, leaving 12 bases between. CDR3 length: 15 residues. Germline assignment: CDR1 WNHNN and CDR2 SYGVQD (reference sequence). This table comes from immunoSEQ multiplex PCR, and its TCRdb copy is limited to in-frame clones, with some not included. Here the sample spans approximately 56,000 clones, about 97% being singletons. The data were taken from a study of siplizumab effects on memory and regulatory T cells.

Sequenced sample: naive CD8+ T cells sorted from blood. The sequence was obtained from a human donor in good health. The chain recombines TRBV10-1 with TRBJ2-3, with a weak D call TRBD2 (6 bases). In DNA, the CDR3 is TGCGCCAGCAGTGAGTCGGGTTTAGCGGAAGATACGCAGTATTTT. Translated, it gives CASSESGLAEDTQYF.